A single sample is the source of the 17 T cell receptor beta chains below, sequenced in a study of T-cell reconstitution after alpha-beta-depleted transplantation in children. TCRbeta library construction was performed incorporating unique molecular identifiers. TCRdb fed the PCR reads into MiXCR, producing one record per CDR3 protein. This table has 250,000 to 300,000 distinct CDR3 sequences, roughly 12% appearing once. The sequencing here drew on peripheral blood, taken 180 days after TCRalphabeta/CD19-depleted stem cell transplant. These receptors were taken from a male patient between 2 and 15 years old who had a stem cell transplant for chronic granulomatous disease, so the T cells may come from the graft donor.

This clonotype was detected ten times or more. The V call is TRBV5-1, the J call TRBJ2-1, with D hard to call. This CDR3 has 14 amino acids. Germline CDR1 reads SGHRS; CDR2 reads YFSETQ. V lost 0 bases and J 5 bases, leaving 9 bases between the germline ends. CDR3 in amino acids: CASSLADADNEQFF. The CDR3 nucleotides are TGCGCCAGCAGCTTGGCCGACGCCGACAATGAGCAGTTCTTC.

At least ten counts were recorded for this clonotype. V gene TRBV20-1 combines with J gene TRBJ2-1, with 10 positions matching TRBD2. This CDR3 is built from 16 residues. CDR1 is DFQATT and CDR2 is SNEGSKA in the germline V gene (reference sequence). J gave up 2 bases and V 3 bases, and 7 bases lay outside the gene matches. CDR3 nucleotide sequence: TGCAGTGCTAGCGGAACCCTAGCGGGAGCCTACAATGAGCAGTTCTTC. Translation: CSASGTLAGAYNEQFF.

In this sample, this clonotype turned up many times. CDR3 sequence reads: CSVGRGAYEQYF. The DNA for the CDR3 is TGCAGCGTGGGACGTGGGGCCTACGAGCAGTACTTC. The chain is built from TRBV29-1 and TRBJ2-7; D tentatively reads TRBD1 or TRBD2 (5 bases each). From germline, CDR1 is SQVTM and CDR2 ANQGSEA. This CDR3 has 12 residues. The germline V and J ends were trimmed by 6 bases and 2 bases, with 11 bases remaining between them.

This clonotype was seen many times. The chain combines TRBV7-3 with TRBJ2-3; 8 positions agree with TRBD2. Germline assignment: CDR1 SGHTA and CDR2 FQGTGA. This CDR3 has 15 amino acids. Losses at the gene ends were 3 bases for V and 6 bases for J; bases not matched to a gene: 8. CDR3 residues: CASSLDGGAGDTQYF. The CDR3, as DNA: TGTGCCAGCAGCTTGGACGGGGGGGCCGGGGATACGCAGTATTTT.

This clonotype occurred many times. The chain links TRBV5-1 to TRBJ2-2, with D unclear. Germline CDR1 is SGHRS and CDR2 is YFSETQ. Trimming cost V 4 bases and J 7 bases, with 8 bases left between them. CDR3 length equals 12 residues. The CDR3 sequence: CASSVRSGELFF. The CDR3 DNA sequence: TGCGCCAGCAGCGTCCGGAGCGGGGAGCTGTTTTTT.

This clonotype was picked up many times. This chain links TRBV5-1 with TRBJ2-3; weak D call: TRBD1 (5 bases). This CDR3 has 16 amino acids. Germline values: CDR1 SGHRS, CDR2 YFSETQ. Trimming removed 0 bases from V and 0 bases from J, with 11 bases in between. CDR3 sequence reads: CASSLEWTKSTDTQYF. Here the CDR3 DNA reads TGCGCCAGCAGCTTGGAATGGACAAAAAGCACAGATACGCAGTATTTT.

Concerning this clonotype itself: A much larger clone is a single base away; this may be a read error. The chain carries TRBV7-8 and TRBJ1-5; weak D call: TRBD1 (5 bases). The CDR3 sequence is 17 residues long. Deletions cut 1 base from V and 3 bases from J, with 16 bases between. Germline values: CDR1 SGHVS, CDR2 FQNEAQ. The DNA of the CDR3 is TGTGCCAGCAGCTTAGGGCTCCGAAGACAGAACAATCAGCCCCAGCATTTT. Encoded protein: CASSLGLRRQNNQPQHF.

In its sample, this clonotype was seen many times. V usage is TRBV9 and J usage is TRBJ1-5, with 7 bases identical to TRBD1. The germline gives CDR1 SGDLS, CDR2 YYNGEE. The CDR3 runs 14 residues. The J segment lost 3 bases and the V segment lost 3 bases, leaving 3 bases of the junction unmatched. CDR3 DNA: TGTGCCAGCAGCGGAGGGACAGCCAATCAGCCCCAGCATTTT. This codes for CASSGGTANQPQHF.

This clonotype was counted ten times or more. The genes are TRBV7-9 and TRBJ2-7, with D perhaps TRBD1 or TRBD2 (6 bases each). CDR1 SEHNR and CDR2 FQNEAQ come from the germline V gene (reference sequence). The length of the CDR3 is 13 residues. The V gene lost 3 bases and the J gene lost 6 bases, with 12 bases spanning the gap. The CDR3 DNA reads TGTGCCAGCAGCTTTGGGCGGGACACCGAGCAGTACTTC. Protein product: CASSFGRDTEQYF.

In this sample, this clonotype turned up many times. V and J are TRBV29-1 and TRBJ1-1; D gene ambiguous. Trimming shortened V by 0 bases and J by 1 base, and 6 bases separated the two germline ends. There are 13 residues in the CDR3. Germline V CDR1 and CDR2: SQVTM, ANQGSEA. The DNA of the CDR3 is TGCAGCGTTGAAGACAGCCCGAACACTGAAGCTTTCTTT. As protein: CSVEDSPNTEAFF.

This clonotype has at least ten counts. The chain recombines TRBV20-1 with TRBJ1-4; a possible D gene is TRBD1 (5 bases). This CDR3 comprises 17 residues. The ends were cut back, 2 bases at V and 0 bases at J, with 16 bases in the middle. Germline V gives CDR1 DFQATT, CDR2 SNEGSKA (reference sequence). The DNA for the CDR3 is TGCAGTGCTAGAACGGGACTCTTAATAACAACTAATGAAAAACTGTTTTTT. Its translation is CSARTGLLITTNEKLFF.

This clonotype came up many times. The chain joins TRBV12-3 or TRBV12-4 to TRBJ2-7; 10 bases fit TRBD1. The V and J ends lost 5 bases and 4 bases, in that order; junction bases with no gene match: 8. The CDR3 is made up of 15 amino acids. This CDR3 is CASSLRDRGPYEQYF. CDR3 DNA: TGTGCCAGCAGTCTCCGGGACAGGGGTCCTTACGAGCAGTACTTC.

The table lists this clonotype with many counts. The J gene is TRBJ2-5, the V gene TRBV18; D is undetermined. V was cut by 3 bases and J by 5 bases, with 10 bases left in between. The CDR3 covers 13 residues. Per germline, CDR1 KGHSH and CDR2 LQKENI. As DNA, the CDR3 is TGTGCCAGCTCACCGGGATACGCGGAGACCCAGTACTTC. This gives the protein CASSPGYAETQYF.

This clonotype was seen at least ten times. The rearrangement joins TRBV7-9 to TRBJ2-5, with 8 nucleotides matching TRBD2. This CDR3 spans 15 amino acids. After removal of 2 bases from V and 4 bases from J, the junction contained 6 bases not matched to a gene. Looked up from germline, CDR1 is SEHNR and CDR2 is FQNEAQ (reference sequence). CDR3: CASSLLTGGPETQYF. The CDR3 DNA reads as TGTGCCAGCAGCTTACTGACGGGAGGGCCAGAGACCCAGTACTTC.

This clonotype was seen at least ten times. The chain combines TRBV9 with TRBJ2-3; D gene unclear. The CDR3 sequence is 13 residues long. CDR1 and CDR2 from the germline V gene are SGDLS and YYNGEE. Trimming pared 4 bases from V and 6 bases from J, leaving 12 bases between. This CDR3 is CASSKTPWDTQYF. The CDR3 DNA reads TGTGCCAGCAGCAAGACTCCCTGGGATACGCAGTATTTT.

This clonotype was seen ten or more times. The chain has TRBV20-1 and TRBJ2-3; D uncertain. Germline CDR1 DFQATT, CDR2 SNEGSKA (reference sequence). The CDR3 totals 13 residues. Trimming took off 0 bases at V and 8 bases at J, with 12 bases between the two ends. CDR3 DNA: TGCAGTGCTAGAGAAGAGAACCCGCGTACGCAGTATTTT. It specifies CSAREENPRTQYF.

The CDR3 is CASSPETGPSGTDTQYF. The CDR3 DNA is TGTGCCAGCTCACCGGAAACAGGCCCCAGCGGCACAGATACGCAGTATTTT. The chain links TRBV18 to TRBJ2-3; tentatively, D is TRBD1 (5 bases). V was cut by 3 bases and J by 1 base, with 17 bases left in between. Germline-derived CDR1 and CDR2 are KGHSH and LQKENI. CDR3 length: 17 residues.